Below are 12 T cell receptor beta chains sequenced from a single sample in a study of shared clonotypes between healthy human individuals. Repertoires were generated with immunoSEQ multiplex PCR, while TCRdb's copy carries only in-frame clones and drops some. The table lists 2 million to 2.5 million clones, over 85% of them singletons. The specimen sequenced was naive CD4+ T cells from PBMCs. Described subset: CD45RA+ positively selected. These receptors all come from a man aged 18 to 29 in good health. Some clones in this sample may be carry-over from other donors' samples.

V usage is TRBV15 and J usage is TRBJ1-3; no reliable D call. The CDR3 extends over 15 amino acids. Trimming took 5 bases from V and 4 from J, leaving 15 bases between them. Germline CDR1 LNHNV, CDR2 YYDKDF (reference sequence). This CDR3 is CATSSPVPRGNTIYF. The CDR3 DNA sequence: TGTGCCACCAGCTCTCCAGTCCCCCGGGGAAACACCATATATTTT. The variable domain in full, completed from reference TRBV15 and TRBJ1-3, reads DAMVIQNPRYQVTQFGKPVTLSCSQTLNHNVMYWYQQKSSQAPKLLFHYYDKDFNNEADTPDNFQSRRPNTSFCFLDIRSPGLGDTAMYLCATSSPVPRGNTIYFGEGSWLTVV.

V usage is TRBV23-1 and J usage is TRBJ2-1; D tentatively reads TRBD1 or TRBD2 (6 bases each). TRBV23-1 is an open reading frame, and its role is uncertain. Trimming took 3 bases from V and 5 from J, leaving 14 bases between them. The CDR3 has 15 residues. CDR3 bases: TGCGCCAGCAGTCAGCCAGGGGACTCAAACAATGAGCAGTTCTTC. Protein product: CASSQPGDSNNEQFF.

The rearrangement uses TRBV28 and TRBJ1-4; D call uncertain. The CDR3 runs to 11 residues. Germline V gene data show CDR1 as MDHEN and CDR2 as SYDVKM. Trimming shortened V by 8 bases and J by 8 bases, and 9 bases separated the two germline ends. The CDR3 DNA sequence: TGTGCCAGCGGTACCAGGGAAAAACTGTTTTTT. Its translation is CASGTREKLFF.

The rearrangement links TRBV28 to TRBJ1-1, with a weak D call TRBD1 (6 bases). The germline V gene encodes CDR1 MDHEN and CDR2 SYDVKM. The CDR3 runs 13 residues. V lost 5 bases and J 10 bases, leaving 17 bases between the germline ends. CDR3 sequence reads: CASSVEQGSVAFF. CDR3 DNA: TGTGCCAGCAGTGTCGAACAGGGATCGGTAGCTTTCTTT.

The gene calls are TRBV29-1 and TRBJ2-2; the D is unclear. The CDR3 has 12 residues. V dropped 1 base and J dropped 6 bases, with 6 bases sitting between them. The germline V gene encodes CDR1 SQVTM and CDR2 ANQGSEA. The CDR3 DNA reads TGCAGCGTTGAAGTTACGGCCGGGGAGCTGTTTTTT. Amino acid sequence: CSVEVTAGELFF.

As DNA, the CDR3 is TGTGCCAGCTCACTAAAACTAGGTAACCCTAGGGATGAGCAGTTCTTC. Its translation is CASSLKLGNPRDEQFF. The chain employs TRBV18 and TRBJ2-1, with D perhaps TRBD2 (5 bases). The CDR3 runs to 16 residues. Germline CDR1 KGHSH, CDR2 LQKENI. V dropped 4 bases and J dropped 8 bases, with 21 bases sitting between them.

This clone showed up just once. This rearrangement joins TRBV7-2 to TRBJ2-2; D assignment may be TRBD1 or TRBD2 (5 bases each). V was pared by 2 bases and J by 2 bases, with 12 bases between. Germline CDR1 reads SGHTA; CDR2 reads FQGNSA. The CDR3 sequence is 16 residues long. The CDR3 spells CASSLYGAGNTGELFF. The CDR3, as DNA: TGTGCCAGCAGCTTATATGGGGCGGGCAACACCGGGGAGCTGTTTTTT. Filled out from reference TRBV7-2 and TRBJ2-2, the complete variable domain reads GAGVSQSPSNKVTEKGKDVELRCDPISGHTALYWYRQSLGQGLEFLIYFQGNSAPDKSGLPSDRFSAERTGGSVSTLTIQRTQQEDSAVYLCASSLYGAGNTGELFFGEGSRLTVL.

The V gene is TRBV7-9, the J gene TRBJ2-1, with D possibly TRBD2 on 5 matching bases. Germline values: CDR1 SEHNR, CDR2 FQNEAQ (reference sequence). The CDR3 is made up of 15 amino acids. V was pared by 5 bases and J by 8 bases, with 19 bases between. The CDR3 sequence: CASSPMGGLADEQFF. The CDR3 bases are TGTGCCAGCAGCCCAATGGGTGGGCTAGCCGATGAGCAGTTCTTC.

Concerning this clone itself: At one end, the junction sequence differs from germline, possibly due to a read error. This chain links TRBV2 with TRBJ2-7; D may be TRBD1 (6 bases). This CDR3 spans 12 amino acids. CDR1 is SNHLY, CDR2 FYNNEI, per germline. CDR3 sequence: CASREGGYEQYF. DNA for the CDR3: TGTGCCAGCAGGGAAGGGGGTTACGAGCAGTACTTC.

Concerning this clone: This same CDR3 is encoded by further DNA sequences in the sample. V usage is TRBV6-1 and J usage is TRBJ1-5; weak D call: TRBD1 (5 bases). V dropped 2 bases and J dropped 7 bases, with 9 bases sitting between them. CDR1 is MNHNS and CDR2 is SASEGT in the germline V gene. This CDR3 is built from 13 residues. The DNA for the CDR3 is TGTGCCAGCAGTGAATTTCGGGACCAGCCCCAGCATTTT. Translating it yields CASSEFRDQPQHF.

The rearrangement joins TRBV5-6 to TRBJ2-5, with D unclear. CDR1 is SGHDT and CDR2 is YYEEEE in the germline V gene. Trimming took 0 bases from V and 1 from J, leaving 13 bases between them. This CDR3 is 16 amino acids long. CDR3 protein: CASSLDRGAVQETQYF. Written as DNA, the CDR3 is TGTGCCAGCAGCTTGGACCGCGGAGCAGTCCAAGAGACCCAGTACTTC.

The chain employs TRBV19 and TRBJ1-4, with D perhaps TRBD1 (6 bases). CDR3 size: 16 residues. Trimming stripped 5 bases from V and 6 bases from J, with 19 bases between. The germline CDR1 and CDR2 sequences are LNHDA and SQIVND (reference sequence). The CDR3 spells CASSQTSGTHYEKLFF. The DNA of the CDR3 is TGTGCCAGTAGTCAGACTTCCGGGACACATTATGAAAAACTGTTTTTT.